This TCR beta chain was identified during a study of human T cells and chemical hapten exposure. On the study more broadly: Epicutaneous patch tests delivered 0.01% DPC to the upper back, with evaluation at 6 days. Patients, chiefly female, had alopecia areata, totalis or universalis. Findings and limits, study-wide: Among TCRs, those above 1 in 1000 frequency were unaffected by DPC sensitization.

With regard to this clonotype: Its antigen remains unidentified.

With V trimmed by 3 bases and J by 2 bases, 2 bases remained unmatched. The CDR3 runs to 15 residues. CDR1 and CDR2 from the germline V gene are LGHNA and YSLEER. Time point noted: patch test 3, about 24 weeks after DPC sensitization. Treatment noted: therapeutic diphenylcyclopropenone sensitization with weekly scalp DPC. Within the library, unique molecular identifiers were attached to each individual cDNA molecule. TCRdb reprocessed the RACE reads via MiXCR and lists one record per CDR3 protein. This sample has around 150,000 distinct CDR3 sequences, with around 30% found just once. This rearrangement joins TRBV4-3 to TRBJ2-7; 12 bases are a match to TRBD2. Specimen: whole blood, collected in connection with sensitization to the hapten diphenylcyclopropenone (DPC). This clonotype originated in a woman aged 18-35 years with alopecia areata. Some clones in this sample may be carry-over from other donors' samples. As DNA, the CDR3 is TGCGCCAGCAGCCACCGACTAGCGGGGGCCTACGAGCAGTACTTC. Translating gives CASSHRLAGAYEQYF.